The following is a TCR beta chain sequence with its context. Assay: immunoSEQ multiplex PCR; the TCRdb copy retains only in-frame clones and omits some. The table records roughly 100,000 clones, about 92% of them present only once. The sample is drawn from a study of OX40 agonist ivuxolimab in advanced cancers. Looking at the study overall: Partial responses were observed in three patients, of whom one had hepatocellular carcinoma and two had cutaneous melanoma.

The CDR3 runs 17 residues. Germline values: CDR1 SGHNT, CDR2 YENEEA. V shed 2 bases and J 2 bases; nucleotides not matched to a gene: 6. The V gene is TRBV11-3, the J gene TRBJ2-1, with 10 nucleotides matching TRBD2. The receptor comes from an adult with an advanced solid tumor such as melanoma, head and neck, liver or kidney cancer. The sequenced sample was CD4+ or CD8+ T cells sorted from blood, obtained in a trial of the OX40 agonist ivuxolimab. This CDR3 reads CASSLSPGLAAYNEQFF. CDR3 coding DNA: TGTGCCAGCAGCTTATCCCCAGGACTAGCGGCCTACAATGAGCAGTTCTTC.